These T cell receptor beta chains were read from a single sample in a study of OX40 agonist ivuxolimab in advanced cancers. Measured with immunoSEQ multiplex PCR; TCRdb has only the in-frame clones, and not every one. The sample includes approximately 89,000 clones, around nine tenths of them seen just once. The input for sequencing was CD4+ or CD8+ T cells sorted from blood, taken in a trial of the OX40 agonist ivuxolimab. The source is an adult with an advanced solid tumor such as melanoma, head and neck, liver or kidney cancer. CDR3s leave out the opening cysteine and the closing phenylalanine or tryptophan.

cdr3_aa v_call
ASTVAGALSYEQY TRBV6-1
ASSQGRVLLNTEAF TRBV5-8
ASSSPGTGLNEKLF TRBV18
ASSPTVNYGYT TRBV25-1
ASSQSGTTDNGYT TRBV16
ASSQVSLRGGLNGYT TRBV14
ASSLGTSGTSNYEQY TRBV5-1
ASSLPSDTQY TRBV5-1
ASSISSGAGELF TRBV19
ASSLRQIAKNIQY TRBV5-6
ASSLGGLFMNTEAF TRBV5-4
ASMSGNTIY TRBV7-9
ASSEQGGRAKNIQY TRBV6-1
ASSVDGGYEQY TRBV9
ASSQGLGGAQY TRBV6-6
ASSIRGDQPQH TRBV7-8
ASSLGRARQSSPLH TRBV7-2